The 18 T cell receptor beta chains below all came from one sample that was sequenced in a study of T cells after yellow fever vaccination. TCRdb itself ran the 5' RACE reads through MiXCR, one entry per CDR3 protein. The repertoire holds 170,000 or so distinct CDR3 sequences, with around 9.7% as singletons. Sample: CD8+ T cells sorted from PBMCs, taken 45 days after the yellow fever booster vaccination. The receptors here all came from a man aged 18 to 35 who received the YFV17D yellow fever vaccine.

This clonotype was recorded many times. The CDR3 is CASIAGAGYGYTF. The CDR3 DNA is TGTGCCAGCATAGCAGGGGCGGGCTATGGCTACACCTTC. V is TRBV12-3 or TRBV12-4 and J is TRBJ1-2; D may be TRBD1 (6 bases). The CDR3 runs 13 residues. Trimming stripped 7 bases from V and 4 bases from J, with 13 bases between.

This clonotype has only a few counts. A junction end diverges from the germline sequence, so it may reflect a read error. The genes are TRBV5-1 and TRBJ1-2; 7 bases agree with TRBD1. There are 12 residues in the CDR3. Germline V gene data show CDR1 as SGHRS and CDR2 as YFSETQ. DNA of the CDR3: TGCGCCAGCAGCCTAACAGGGGATTTACTCAACTTC. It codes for CASSLTGDLLNF. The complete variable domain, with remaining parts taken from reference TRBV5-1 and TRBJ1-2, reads KAGVTQTPRYLIKTRGQQVTLSCSPISGHRSVSWYQQTPGQGLQFLFEYFSETQRNKGNFPGRFSGRQFSNSRSEMNVSTLELGDSALYLCASSLTGDLLNFGSGTRLTVV.

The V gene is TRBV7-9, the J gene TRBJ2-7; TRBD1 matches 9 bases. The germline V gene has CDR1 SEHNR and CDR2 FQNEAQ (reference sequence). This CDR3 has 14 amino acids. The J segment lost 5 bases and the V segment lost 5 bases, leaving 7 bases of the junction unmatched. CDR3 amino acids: CASSLGQGPNEQYF. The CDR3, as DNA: TGTGCCAGCAGCCTGGGACAGGGTCCCAACGAGCAGTACTTC.

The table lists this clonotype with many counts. The CDR3 nucleotides are TGCGCCAGCAGCCAAGAAGGGCGGAACACTGAAGCTTTCTTT. It codes for CASSQEGRNTEAFF. The chain carries TRBV4-1 and TRBJ1-1; D call uncertain. CDR1 and CDR2 (germline): MGHRA, YSYEKL. This CDR3 has 14 residues. V was cut by 0 bases and J by 1 base, with 6 bases left in between.

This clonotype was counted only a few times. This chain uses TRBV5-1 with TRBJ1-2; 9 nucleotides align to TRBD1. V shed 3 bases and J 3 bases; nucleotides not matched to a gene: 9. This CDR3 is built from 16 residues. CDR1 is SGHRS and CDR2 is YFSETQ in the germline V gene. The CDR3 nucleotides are TGCGCCAGCAGCTATTTAGGACAGGGGACCGACTATGGCTACACCTTC. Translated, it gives CASSYLGQGTDYGYTF.

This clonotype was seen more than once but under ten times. CDR3 DNA sequence: TGTGCCAGCAGCCTCCGGGACAGGGGGCGCTTGGGCACTGAAGCTTTCTTT. Translation gives CASSLRDRGRLGTEAFF. The chain uses TRBV5-4 and TRBJ1-1; 12 nucleotides agree with TRBD1. The CDR3 is 17 residues long. Germline V gene sequence: CDR1 SGHNT, CDR2 YYREEE (reference sequence). With 4 bases clipped from V and 4 bases from J, the junction kept 11 bases outside the gene matches.

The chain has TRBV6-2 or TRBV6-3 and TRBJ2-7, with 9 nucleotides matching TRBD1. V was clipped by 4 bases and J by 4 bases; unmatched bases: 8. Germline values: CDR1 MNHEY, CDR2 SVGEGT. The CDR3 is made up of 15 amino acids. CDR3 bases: TGTGCCAGCAGTTTCACCGGGACAGGGTATTACGAGCAGTACTTC. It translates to CASSFTGTGYYEQYF.

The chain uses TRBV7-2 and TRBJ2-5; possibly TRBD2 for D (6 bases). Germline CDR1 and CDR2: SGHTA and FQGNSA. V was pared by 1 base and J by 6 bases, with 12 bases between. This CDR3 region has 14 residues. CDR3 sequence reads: CASSLGLRGQTQYF. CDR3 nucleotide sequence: TGTGCCAGCAGCTTAGGACTGCGGGGACAGACCCAGTACTTC.

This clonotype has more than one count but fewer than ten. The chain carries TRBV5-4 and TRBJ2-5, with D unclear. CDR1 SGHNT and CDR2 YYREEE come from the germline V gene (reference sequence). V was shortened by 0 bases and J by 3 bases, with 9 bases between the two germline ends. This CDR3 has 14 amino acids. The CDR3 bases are TGTGCCAGCAGCTTGGGGCTTGGAGAAGAGACCCAGTACTTC. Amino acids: CASSLGLGEETQYF.

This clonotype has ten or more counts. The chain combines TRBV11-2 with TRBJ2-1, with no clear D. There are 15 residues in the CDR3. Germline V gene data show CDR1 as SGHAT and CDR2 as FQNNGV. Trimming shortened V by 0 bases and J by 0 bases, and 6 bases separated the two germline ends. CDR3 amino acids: CASSLEATSYNEQFF. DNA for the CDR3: TGTGCCAGCAGCTTAGAGGCAACCTCCTACAATGAGCAGTTCTTC.

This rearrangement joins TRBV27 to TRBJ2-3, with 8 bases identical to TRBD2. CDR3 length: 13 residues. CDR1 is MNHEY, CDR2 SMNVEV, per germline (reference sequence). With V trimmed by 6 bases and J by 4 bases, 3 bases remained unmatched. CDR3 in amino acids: CASRGLGADTQYF. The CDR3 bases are TGTGCCAGCAGGGGACTAGGGGCAGATACGCAGTATTTT.

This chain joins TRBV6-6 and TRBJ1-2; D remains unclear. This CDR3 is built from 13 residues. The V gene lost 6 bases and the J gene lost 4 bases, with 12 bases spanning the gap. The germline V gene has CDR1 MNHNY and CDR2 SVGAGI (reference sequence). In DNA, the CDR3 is TGTGCCAGCAGGTACCCCGGGCCCTATGGCTACACCTTC. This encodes CASRYPGPYGYTF.

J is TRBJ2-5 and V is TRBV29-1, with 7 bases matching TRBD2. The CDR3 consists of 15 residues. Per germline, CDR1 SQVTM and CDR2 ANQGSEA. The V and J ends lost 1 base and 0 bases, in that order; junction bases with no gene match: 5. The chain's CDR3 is CSVEGGGPYQETQYF. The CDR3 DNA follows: TGCAGCGTTGAAGGCGGGGGACCGTACCAAGAGACCCAGTACTTC.

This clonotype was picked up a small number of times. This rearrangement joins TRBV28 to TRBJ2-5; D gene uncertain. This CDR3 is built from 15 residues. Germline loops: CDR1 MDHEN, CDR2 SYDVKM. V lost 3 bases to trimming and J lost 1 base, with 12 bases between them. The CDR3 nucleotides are TGTGCCAGCAGTTTTCCAGGAAGGGCCCAAGAGACCCAGTACTTC. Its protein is CASSFPGRAQETQYF. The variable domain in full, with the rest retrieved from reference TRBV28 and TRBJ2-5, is DVKVTQSSRYLVKRTGEKVFLECVQDMDHENMFWYRQDPGLGLRLIYFSYDVKMKEKGDIPEGYSVSREKKERFSLILESASTNQTSMYLCASSFPGRAQETQYFGPGTRLLVL.

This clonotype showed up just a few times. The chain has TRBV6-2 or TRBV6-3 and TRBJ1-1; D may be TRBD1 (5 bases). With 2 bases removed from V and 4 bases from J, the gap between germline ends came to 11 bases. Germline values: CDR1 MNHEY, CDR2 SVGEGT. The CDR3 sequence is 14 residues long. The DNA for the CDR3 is TGTGCCAGCAGTTACGGGGGGTCAGGCACTGAAGCTTTCTTT. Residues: CASSYGGSGTEAFF.

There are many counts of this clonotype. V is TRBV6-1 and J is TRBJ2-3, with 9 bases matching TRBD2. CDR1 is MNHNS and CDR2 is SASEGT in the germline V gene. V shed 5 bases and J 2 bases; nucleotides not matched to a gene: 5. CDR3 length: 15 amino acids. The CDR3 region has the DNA TGTGCCAGCAGTATAGCGGGGGCCTTCACAGATACGCAGTATTTT. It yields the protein CASSIAGAFTDTQYF.

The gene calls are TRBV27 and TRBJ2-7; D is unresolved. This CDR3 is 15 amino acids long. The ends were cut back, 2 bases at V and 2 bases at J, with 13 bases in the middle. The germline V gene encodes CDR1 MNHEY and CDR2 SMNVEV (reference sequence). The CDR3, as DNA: TGTGCCAGCAGTTTAGCTCCCGTGAGTACCTACGAGCAGTACTTC. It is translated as CASSLAPVSTYEQYF.

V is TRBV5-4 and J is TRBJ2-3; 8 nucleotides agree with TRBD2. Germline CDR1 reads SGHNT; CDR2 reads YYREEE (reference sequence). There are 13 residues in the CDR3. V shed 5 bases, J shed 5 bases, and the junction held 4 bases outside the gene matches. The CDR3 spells CASRWSGGDTQYF. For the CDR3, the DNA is TGTGCCAGCAGGTGGAGCGGGGGAGATACGCAGTATTTT. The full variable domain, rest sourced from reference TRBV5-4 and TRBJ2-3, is ETGVTQSPTHLIKTRGQQVTLRCSSQSGHNTVSWYQQALGQGPQFIFQYYREEENGRGNFPPRFSGLQFPNYSSELNVNALELDDSALYLCASRWSGGDTQYFGPGTRLTVL.